Included here is one T cell receptor (beta chain) sequence, with context. Generated by immunoSEQ multiplex PCR, the TCRdb table keeps only in-frame clones and is missing some. The sample yields around 97,000 clones, 82% seen once. Germline loops: CDR1 KGHSH, CDR2 LQKENI. The CDR3 consists of 16 residues. V lost 0 bases, J lost 3 bases, and 6 bases stayed unmatched. The record originates from a study of blood T cell repertoires in COVID-19. Study background: PBMCs, B-cell-depleted T cells, or T cells were the source of the cDNA or gDNA that made up the material.

This chain links TRBV18 with TRBJ2-7, with 9 bases identical to TRBD1. The sequenced material came from peripheral blood. The sequence derives from a man between 65 and 85 years old with acute or convalescent COVID-19. CDR3 nucleotides: TGTGCCAGCTCACCACCCGGGACAGGGTCTCGCTACGAGCAGTACTTC. Translated, it gives CASSPPGTGSRYEQYF.